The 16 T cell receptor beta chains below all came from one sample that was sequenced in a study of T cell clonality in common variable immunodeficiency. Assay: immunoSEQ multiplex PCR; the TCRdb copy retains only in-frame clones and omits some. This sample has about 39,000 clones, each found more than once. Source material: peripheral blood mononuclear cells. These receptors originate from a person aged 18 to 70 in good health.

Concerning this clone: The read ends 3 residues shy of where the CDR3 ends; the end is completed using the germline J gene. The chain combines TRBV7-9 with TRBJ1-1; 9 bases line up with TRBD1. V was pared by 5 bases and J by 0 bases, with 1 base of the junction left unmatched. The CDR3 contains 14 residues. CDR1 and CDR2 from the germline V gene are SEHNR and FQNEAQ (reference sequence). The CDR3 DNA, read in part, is TGTGCCAGCAGCCGGACAGGGGTGAACACTGAA. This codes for CASSRTGVNTE. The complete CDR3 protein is CASSRTGVNTEAFF.

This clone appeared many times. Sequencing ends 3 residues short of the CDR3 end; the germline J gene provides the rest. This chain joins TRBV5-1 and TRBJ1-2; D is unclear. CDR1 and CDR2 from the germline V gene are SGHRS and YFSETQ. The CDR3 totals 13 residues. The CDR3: CASSLGDSGGYTF. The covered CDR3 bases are TGCGCCAGCAGCTTGGGAGACTCGGGGGGC.

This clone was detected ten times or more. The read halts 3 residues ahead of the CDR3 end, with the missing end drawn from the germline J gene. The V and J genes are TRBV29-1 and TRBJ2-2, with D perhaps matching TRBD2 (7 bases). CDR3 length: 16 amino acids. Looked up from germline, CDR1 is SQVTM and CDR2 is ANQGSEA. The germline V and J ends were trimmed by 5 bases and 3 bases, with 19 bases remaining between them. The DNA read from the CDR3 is TGCAGCGTTTCTGGTCGAAGGGGGGGCCACACCGGGGAG. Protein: CSVSGRRGGHTGE. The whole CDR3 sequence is CSVSGRRGGHTGELFF.

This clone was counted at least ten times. The sequenced part of the CDR3 DNA is TGTGCCTGGAGTGGGACAGCAGAA. Translated, it gives CAWSGTAE. The entire CDR3 protein reads CAWSGTAEAFF. The rearrangement links TRBV30 to TRBJ1-1; D perhaps matches TRBD1 (6 bases). The CDR3 end lies 3 residues beyond the end of the read and is filled in from the germline J gene. CDR3 length: 11 residues. Germline V gene lookup returns CDR1 GTSNPN and CDR2 SVGIG (reference sequence).

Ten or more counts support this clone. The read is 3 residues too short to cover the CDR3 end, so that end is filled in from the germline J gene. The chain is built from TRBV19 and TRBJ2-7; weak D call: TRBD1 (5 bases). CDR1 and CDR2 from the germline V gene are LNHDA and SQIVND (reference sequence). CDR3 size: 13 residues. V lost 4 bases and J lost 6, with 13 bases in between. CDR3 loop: CASSTLTGSEQYF. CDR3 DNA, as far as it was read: TGTGCCAGTAGTACGCTTACAGGAAGCGAG.

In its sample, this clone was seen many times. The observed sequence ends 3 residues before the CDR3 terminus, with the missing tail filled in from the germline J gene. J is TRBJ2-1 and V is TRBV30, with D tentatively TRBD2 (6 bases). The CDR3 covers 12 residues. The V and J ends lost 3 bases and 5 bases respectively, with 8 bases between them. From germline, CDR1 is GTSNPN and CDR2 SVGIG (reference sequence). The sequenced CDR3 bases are TGTGCCTGGAGGGGGACTGACAATGAG. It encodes CAWRGTDNE. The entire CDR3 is CAWRGTDNEQFF.

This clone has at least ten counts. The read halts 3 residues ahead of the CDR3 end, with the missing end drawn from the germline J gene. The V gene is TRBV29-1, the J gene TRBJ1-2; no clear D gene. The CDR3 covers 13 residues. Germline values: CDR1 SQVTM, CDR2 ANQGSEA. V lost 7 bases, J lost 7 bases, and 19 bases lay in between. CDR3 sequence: CSAYFGARGGYTF. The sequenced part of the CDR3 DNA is TGCAGCGCCTATTTTGGAGCTCGGGGTGGC.

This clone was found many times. The part of the CDR3 DNA that was read is TGTGCCTGGAGTGAGGGGACAGGGAGGCTCGAG. It translates to CAWSEGTGRLE. The whole CDR3 region reads CAWSEGTGRLEQYF. This chain connects TRBV30 to TRBJ2-7, with 9 bases aligning to TRBD1. Read coverage stops 3 residues before the CDR3 terminus; the germline J gene supplies the remainder. V lost 1 base, J lost 6 bases, and 7 bases stayed unmatched. CDR3 length: 14 residues. Per the germline V gene, CDR1 is GTSNPN and CDR2 is SVGIG (reference sequence).

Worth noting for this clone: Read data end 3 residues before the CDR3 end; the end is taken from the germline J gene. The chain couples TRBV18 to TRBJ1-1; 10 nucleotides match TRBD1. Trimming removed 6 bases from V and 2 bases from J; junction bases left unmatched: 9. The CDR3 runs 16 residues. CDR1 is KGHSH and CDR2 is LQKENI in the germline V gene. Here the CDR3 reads CASSLGGTGVNTEAFF. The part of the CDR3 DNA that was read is TGTGCCAGCTCCCTCGGCGGGACAGGGGTTAACACTGAA.

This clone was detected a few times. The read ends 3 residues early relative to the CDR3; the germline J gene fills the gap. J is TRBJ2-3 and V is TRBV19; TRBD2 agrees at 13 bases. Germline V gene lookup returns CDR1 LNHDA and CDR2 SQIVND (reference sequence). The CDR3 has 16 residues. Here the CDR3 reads CASSPGLAGVLETQYF. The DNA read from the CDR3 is TGTGCCAGTAGTCCCGGACTAGCGGGAGTTCTAGAGACG.

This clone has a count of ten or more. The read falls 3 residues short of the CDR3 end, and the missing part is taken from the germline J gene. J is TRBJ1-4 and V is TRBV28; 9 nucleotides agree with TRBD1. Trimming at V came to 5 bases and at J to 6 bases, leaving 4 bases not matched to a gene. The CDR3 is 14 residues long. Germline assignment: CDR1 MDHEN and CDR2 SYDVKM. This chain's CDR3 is CASSLDRGDEKLFF. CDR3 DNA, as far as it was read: TGTGCCAGCAGTCTGGACAGGGGAGATGAAAAA.

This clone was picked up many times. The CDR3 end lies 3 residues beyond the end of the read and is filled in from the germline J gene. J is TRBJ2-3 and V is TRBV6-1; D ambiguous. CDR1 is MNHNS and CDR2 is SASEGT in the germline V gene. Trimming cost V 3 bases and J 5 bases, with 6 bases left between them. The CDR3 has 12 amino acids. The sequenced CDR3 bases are TGTGCCAGCAGTGATGTTAGAGATACG. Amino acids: CASSDVRDT. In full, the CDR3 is CASSDVRDTQYF.

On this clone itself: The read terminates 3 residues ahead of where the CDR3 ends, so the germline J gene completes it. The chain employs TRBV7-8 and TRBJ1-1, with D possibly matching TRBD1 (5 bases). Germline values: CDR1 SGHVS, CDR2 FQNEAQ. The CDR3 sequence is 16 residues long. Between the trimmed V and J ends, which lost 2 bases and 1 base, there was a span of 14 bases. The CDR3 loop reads CASSLRQGRRNTEAFF. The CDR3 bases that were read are TGTGCCAGCAGCTTACGGCAGGGCCGGAGGAACACTGAA. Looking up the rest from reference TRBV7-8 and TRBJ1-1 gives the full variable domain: GAGVSQSPRYKVAKRGQDVALRCDPISGHVSLFWYQQALGQGPEFLTYFQNEAQLDKSGLPSDRFFAERPEGSVSTLKIQRTQQEDSAVYLCASSLRQGRRNTEAFFGQGTRLTVV.

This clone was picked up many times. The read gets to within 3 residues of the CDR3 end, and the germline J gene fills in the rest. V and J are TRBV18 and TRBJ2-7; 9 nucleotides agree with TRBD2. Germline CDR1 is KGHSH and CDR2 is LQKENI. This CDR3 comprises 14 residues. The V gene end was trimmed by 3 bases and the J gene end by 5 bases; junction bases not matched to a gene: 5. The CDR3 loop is CASSPVAGENEQYF. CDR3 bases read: TGTGCCAGCTCACCTGTAGCGGGAGAGAACGAG.

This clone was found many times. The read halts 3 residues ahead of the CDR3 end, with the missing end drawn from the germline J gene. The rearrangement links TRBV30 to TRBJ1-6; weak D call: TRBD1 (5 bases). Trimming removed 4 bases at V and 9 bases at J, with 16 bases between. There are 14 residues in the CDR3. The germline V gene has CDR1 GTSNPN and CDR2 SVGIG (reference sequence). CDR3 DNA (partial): TGTGCCTGGACCTTGGATGGGGGGATTTCACCC. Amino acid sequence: CAWTLDGGISP. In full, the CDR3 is CAWTLDGGISPLHF.

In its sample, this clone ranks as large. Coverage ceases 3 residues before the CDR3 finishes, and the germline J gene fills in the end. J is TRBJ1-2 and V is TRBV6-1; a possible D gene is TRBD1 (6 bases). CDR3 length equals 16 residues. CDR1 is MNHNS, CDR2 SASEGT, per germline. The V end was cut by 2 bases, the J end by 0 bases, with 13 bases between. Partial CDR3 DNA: TGTGCCAGCAGTGAAAAGGAGACAGGCGCTAACTATGGC. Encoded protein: CASSEKETGANYG. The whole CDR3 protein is CASSEKETGANYGYTF.